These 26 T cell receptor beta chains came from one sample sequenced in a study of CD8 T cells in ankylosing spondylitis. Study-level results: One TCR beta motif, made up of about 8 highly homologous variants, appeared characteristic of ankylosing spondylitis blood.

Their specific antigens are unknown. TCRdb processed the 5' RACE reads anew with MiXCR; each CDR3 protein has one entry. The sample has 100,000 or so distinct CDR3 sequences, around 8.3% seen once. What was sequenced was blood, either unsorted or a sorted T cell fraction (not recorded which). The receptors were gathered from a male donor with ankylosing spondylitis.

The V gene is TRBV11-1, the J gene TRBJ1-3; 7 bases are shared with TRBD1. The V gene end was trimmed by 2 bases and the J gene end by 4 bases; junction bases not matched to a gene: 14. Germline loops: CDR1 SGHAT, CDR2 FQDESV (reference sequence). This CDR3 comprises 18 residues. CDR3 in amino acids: CASSLPPPQGPGGNTIYF. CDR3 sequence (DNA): TGTGCCAGCAGCTTACCCCCCCCACAGGGGCCGGGGGGAAACACCATATATTTT.

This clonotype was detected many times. CDR3: CASSLRLADNNEQFF. CDR3 nucleotides: TGTGCCAGCAGCTTACGACTAGCGGATAACAATGAGCAGTTCTTC. The chain is built from TRBV7-9 and TRBJ2-1, with 9 bases fitting TRBD2. The CDR3 has 15 amino acids. Looked up from germline, CDR1 is SEHNR and CDR2 is FQNEAQ (reference sequence). Trimming took 2 bases from V and 5 from J; bases not matched to a gene: 4.

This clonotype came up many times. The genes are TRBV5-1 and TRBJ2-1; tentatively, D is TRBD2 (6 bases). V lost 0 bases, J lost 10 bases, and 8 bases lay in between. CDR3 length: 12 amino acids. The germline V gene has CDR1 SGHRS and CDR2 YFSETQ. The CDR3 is CASSLGGEEQFF. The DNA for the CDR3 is TGCGCCAGCAGCTTGGGGGGGGAGGAGCAGTTCTTC.

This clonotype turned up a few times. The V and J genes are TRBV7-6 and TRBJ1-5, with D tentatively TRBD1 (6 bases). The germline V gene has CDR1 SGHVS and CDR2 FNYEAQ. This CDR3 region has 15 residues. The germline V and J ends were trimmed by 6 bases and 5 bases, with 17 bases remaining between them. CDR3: CASRQGQNPDQPQHF. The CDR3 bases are TGTGCCAGCAGGCAAGGACAGAACCCCGATCAGCCCCAGCATTTT.

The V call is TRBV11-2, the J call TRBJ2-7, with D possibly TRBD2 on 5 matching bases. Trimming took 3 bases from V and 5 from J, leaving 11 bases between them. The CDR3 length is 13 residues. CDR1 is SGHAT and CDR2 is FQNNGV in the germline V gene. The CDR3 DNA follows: TGTGCCAGCAGCTTTGCCGGGGAAAACGAGCAGTACTTC. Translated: CASSFAGENEQYF.

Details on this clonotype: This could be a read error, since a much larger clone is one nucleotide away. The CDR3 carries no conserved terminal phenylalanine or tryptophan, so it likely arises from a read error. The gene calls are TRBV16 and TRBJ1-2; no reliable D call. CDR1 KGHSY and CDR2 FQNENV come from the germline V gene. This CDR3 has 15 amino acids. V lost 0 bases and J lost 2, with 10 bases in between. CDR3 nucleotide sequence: TGTGCCAGCAGCCAATCCGTGGACGGAAACTATGGCTACACCCTC. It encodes CASSQSVDGNYGYTL.

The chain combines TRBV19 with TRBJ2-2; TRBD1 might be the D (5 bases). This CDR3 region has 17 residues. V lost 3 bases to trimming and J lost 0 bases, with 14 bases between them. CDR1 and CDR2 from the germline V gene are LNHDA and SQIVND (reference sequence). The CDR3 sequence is CASSISAHRSNTGELFF. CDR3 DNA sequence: TGTGCCAGTAGTATTTCCGCTCACAGGTCGAACACCGGGGAGCTGTTTTTT. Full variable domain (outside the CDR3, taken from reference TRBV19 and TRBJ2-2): DGGITQSPKYLFRKEGQNVTLSCEQNLNHDAMYWYRQDPGQGLRLIYYSQIVNDFQKGDIAEGYSVSREKKESFPLTVTSAQKNPTAFYLCASSISAHRSNTGELFFGEGSRLTVL.

CDR3 nucleotide sequence: TGTGCCAGCAGCTCCACCGGGACCGGGAGGGACTATGGCTACACCTTC. Its protein product is CASSSTGTGRDYGYTF. This rearrangement joins TRBV7-9 to TRBJ1-2; the D gene is possibly TRBD1 (5 bases). Germline CDR1 and CDR2: SEHNR and FQNEAQ (reference sequence). The CDR3 is 16 residues long. V dropped 4 bases and J dropped 3 bases, with 18 bases sitting between them.

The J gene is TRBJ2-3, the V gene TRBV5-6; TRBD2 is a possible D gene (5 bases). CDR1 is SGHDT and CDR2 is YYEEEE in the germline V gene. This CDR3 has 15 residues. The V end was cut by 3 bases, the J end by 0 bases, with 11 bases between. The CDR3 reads CASSWAPGSTDTQYF. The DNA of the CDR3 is TGTGCCAGCAGCTGGGCGCCGGGGAGCACAGATACGCAGTATTTT.

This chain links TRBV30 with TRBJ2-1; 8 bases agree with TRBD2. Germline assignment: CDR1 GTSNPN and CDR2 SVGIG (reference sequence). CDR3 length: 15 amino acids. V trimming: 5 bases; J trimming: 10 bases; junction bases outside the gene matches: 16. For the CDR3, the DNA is TGTGCCTGGCGAAGACTAGCGACACTCTCGGGAGAGCAGTTCTTC. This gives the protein CAWRRLATLSGEQFF.

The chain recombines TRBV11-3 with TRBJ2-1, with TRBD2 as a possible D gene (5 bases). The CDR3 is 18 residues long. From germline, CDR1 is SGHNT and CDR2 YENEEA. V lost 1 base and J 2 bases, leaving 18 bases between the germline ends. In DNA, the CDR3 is TGTGCCAGCAGCTTAGGGACTTGGACGGGAACCCCCTACAATGAGCAGTTCTTC. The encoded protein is CASSLGTWTGTPYNEQFF. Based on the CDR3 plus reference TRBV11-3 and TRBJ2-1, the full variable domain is EAGVVQSPRYKIIEKKQPVAFWCNPISGHNTLYWYLQNLGQGPELLIRYENEEAVDDSQLPKDRFSAERLKGVDSTLKIQPAELGDSAVYLCASSLGTWTGTPYNEQFFGPGTRLTVL.

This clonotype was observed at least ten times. CDR3 sequence (DNA): TGTGCCAGCAGCCCTAGGACTAGCCAGAGCTCCTACGAGCAGTACTTC. It codes for CASSPRTSQSSYEQYF. The chain is built from TRBV7-9 and TRBJ2-7, with 8 bases matching TRBD2. The CDR3 extends over 16 amino acids. V lost 5 bases, J lost 0 bases, and 9 bases stayed unmatched. In germline, CDR1 is SEHNR, CDR2 FQNEAQ (reference sequence). The variable domain in full, with the rest retrieved from reference TRBV7-9 and TRBJ2-7, is DTGVSQNPRHKITKRGQNVTFRCDPISEHNRLYWYRQTLGQGPEFLTYFQNEAQLEKSRLLSDRFSAERPKGSFSTLEIQRTEQGDSAMYLCASSPRTSQSSYEQYFGPGTRLTVT.

The chain's CDR3 is CASSKTSGNYNEQFF. DNA for the CDR3: TGTGCCAGCAGCAAGACTAGCGGGAACTACAATGAGCAGTTCTTC. V is TRBV3-1 and J is TRBJ2-1, with TRBD2 matching over 11 bases. CDR1 and CDR2 from the germline V gene are LGHDT and YNNKEL (reference sequence). The length of the CDR3 is 15 residues. V lost 5 bases, J lost 3 bases, and 3 bases stayed unmatched.

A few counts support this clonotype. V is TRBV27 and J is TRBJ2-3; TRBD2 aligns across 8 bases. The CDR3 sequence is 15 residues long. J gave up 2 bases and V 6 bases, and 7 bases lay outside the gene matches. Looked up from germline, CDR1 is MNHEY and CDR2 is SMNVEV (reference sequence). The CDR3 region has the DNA TGTGCCAGCAGCACGGGGGGGCGGATCACAGATACGCAGTATTTT. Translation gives CASSTGGRITDTQYF.

CDR3 sequence reads: CASSQNVAFYTEAFF. For the CDR3, the DNA is TGTGCCAGCAGCCAAAACGTGGCTTTTTACACTGAAGCTTTCTTT. V gene TRBV3-1 combines with J gene TRBJ1-1; D is uncertain. This CDR3 contains 15 residues. V lost 2 bases and J 3 bases, leaving 13 bases between the germline ends. The germline V gene encodes CDR1 LGHDT and CDR2 YNNKEL (reference sequence).

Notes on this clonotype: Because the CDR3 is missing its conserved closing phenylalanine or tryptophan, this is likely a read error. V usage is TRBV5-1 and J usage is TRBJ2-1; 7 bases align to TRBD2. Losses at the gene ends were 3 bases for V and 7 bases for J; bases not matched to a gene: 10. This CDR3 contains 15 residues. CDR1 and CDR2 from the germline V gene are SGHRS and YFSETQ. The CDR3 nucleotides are TGCGCCAGCAGCTCTCAGGCGGGAGCCCGTAATGAGCAGTTCTAC. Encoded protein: CASSSQAGARNEQFY.

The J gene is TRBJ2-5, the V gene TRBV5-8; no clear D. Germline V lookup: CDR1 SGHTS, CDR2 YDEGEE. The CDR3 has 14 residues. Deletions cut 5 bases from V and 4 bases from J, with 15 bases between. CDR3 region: CASRGPEYRETQYF. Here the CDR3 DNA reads TGTGCCAGCAGGGGCCCAGAATATCGAGAGACCCAGTACTTC.

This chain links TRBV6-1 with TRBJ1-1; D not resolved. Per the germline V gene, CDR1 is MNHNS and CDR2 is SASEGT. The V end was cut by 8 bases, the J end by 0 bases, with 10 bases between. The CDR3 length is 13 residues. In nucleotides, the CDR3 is TGTGCCAGCGGAGATTTGATGAACACTGAAGCTTTCTTT. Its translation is CASGDLMNTEAFF.

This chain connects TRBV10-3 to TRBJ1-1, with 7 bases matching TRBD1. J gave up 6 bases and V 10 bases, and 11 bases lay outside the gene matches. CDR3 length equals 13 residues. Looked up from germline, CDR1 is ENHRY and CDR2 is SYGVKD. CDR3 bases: TGTGCCACCATGGGACAGTCAGGATCTGAAGCTTTCTTT. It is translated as CATMGQSGSEAFF.

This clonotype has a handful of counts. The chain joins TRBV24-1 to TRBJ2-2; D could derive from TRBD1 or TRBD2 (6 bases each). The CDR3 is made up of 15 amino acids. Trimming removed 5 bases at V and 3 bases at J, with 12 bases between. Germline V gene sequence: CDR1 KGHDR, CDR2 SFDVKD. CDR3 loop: CATSALGGHTGELFF. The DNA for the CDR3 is TGTGCCACCAGTGCGCTGGGGGGCCACACCGGGGAGCTGTTTTTT.

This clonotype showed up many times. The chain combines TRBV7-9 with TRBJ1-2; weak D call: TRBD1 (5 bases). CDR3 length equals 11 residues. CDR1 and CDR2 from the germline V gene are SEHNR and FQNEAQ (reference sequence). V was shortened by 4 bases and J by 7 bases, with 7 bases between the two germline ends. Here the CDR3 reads CASSSGTGYTF. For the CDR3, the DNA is TGTGCCAGCAGCTCCGGGACTGGCTACACCTTC.

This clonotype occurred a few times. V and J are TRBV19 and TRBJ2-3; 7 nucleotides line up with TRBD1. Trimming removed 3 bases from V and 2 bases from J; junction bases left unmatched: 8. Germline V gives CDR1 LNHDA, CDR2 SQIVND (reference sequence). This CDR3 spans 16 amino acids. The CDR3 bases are TGTGCCAGTAGTATCGGAAGGGGGCGCATCACAGATACGCAGTATTTT. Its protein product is CASSIGRGRITDTQYF.

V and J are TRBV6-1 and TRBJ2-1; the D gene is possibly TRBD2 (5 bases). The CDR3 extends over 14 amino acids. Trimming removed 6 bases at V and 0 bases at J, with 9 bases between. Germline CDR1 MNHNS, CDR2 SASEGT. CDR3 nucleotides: TGTGCCAGCAGCTCCGGGATCTCCTACAATGAGCAGTTCTTC. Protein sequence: CASSSGISYNEQFF.

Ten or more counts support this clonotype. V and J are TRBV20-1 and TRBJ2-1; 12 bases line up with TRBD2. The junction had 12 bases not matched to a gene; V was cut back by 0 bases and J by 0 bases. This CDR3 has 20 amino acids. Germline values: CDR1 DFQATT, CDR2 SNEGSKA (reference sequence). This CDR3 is CSARDRAGTSGYHSYNEQFF. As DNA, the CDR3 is TGCAGTGCTAGAGATAGGGCCGGGACTAGCGGGTACCACTCCTACAATGAGCAGTTCTTC.

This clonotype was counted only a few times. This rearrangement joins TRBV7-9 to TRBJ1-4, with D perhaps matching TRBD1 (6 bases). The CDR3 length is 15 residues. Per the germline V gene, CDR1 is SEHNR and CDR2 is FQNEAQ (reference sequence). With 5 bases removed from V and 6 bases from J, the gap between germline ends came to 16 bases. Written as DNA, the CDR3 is TGTGCCAGCAGCCAAGGACAGCAAAGGGATGAAAAACTGTTTTTT. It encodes CASSQGQQRDEKLFF.

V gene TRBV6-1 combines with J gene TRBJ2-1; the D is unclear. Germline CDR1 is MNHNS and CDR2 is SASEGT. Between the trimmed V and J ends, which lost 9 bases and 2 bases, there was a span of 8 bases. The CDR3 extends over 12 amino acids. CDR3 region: CASTGTYNEQFF. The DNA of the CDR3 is TGTGCCAGTACTGGGACCTACAATGAGCAGTTCTTC.